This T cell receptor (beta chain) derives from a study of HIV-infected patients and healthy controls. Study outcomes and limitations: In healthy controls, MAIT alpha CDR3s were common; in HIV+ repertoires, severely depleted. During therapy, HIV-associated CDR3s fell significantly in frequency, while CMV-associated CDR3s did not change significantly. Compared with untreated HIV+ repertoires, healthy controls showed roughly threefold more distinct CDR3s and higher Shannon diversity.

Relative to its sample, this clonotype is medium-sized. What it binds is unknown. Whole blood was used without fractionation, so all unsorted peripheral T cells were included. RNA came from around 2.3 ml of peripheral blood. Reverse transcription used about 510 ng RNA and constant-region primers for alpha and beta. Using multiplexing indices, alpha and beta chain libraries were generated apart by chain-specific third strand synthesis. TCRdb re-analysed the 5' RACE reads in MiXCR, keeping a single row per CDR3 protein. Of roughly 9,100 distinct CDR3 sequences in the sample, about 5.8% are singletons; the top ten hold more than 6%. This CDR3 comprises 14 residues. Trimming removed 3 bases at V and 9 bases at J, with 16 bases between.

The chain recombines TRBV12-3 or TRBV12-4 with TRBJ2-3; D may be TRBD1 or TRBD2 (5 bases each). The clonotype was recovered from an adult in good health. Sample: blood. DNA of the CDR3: TGTGCCAGCAGTTTTAGGTTGAGGGGATCAACGCAGTATTTT. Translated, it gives CASSFRLRGSTQYF.